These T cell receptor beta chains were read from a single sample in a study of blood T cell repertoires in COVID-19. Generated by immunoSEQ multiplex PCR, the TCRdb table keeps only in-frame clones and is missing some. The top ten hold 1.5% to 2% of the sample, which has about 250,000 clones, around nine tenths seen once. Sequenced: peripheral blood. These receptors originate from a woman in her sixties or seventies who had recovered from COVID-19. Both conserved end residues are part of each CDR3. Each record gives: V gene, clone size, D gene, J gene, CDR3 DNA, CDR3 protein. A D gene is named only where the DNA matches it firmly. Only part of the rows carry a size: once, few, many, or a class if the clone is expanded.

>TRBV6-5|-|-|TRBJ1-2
TGTGCCAGCGTATCCTCGGCACGACAGAAATATGGCTACACCTTC
CASVSSARQKYGYTF
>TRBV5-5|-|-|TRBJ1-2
TGTGCCAGCAGCTTGCAGGGGAGGGACTATGGCTACACCTTC
CASSLQGRDYGYTF
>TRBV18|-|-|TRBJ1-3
TGTGCCAGCCACAGCTCTGGAAACACCATATATTTT
CASHSSGNTIYF
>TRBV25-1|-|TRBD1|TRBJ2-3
TGTGCCAGCAGTGAACAGGGGGCGAAAGATACGCAGTATTTT
CASSEQGAKDTQYF
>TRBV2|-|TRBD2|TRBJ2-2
TGTGCCAGCAGTGAAGAACCAGCGGGGGATGTCGGGGAGCTGTTTTTT
CASSEEPAGDVGELFF
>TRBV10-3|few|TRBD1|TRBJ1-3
TGTGCCATCAGTAATCGACAGGGCACGTCTGGAAACACCATATATTTT
CAISNRQGTSGNTIYF
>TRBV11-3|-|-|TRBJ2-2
TGTGCCAGCAGCCAGAACACCGGGGAGCTGTTTTTT
CASSQNTGELFF
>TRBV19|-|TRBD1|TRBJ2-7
TGTGCCAGTAGTAACACAGGGGTAGGCTACGAGCAGTACTTC
CASSNTGVGYEQYF
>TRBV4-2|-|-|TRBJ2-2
TGTGCCAGCAGCCAAGATGAGGGATTAGCCGGGGAGCTGTTTTTT
CASSQDEGLAGELFF
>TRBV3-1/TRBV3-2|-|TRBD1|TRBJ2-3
TGTGCCAGCAGCCAGGAACTCCCCTTTGGACAGGGTAGGCCAGATACGCAGTATTTT
CASSQELPFGQGRPDTQYF
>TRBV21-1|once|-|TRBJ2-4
TGTGCCAGCAGCTGCCGCGGCGATGGCAAAAACATTCAGTACTTC
CASSCRGDGKNIQYF
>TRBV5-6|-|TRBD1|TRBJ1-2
TGTGCCAGCAGTTTTGAAATAAGGACAGGGGAAGGCTACACCTTC
CASSFEIRTGEGYTF
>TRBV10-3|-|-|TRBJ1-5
TGTGCCATCAGTGTAAATAGCAATCAGCCCCAGCATTTT
CAISVNSNQPQHF
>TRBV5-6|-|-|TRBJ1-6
TGTGCCAGCAGCTTTAATGAGGGTCTATGGAATTCACCCCTCCACTTT
CASSFNEGLWNSPLHF
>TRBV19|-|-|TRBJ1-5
TGTGCCAGTAGTATGGGCAGGACCCAGCATTTT
CASSMGRTQHF
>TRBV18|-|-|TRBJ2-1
TGTGCCAGCTCACCACTATTCCCGAGGGCACTTAGAGTGGCCTTCGGCAATGAGCAGTTCTTC
CASSPLFPRALRVAFGNEQFF
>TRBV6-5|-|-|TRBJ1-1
TGTGCCAGCAGTTACGGCTACACTGAAGCTTTCTTT
CASSYGYTEAFF
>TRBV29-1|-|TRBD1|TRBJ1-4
TGCAGCGTTCAAACAGGGGGTGGTGAAAAACTGTTTTTT
CSVQTGGGEKLFF
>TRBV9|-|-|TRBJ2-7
TGTGCCAGCAGCGCGAGGGGAAACAGGGCGTACGAGCAGTACTTC
CASSARGNRAYEQYF
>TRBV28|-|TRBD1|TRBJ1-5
TGTGCCAGCAGTTTATCCCCCCAGGGGGGAGGTAGCAATCAGCCCCAGCATTTT
CASSLSPQGGGSNQPQHF
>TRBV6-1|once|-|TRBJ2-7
TGTGCCAGCAGTGAAGTTGCGAGCGAGCAGTACTTC
CASSEVASEQYF